This T cell receptor (beta chain) was identified during a study of cytomegalovirus exposure and HLA in healthy donors. Study results and limitations: Investigators reported 150 to 200 TCR beta chains as tied to cytomegalovirus.

This clone was detected once. Its antigen is undetermined. The CDR3 is 16 residues long. Unmatched junction bases numbered 8, after V lost 5 bases and J lost 2 bases. From germline, CDR1 is SGHTA and CDR2 FQGNSA. Sequenced by immunoSEQ multiplex PCR; TCRdb stores in-frame clones only, minus some. Seen here are roughly 56,000 clones, around nine tenths observed once, and the top ten hold 2% to 2.5%. Material: PBMCs. The V and J genes are TRBV7-2 and TRBJ2-1; 8 bases match TRBD2. The TCR originated in a woman younger than 45 in good health and CMV-seronegative. The CDR3: CASSNQAGVAYNEQFF. In nucleotides, the CDR3 is TGTGCCAGCAGCAACCAAGCGGGAGTGGCCTACAATGAGCAGTTCTTC.